This TCR beta chain was retrieved from a study of blood T cell repertoires in COVID-19. Study details: Acute and convalescent COVID-19 specimens originated in the United States, Italy and Spain. Nucleic acid was either cDNA or gDNA, and it came from T cells, B-cell-depleted T cells, or PBMCs.

As originally analysed: Counts of nucleated cells, estimated from reference gene primer amplification, were obtained. The data were produced by immunoSEQ multiplex PCR, yet TCRdb's version contains in-frame clones alone and is incomplete. V and J calls plus clone size are reproduced from that table; the DNA served to infer D and trimming. The data contain some 83,000 clones, 65% to 90% of them singletons. V dropped 2 bases and J dropped 3; count of bases not matched to a gene: 6. This CDR3 is 16 amino acids long. CDR1 and CDR2 from the germline V gene are LGHDT and YNNKEL (reference sequence). This clonotype originated in a man older than 75 with acute or convalescent COVID-19. The chain joins TRBV3-1 (or the pseudogene TRBV3-2) to TRBJ2-1, with TRBD2 matching 8 bases. Sequencing input: peripheral blood. The CDR3 spells CASSQRRTSNYNEQFF. In DNA, the CDR3 is TGTGCCAGCAGCCAAAGGAGGACTAGCAACTACAATGAGCAGTTCTTC.